A selection of T cell receptor beta chains follows, all from one sample in a study of regulatory T cells in long-lasting Graves disease. In TCRdb, the multiplex PCR reads were re-called with MiXCR into one record per CDR3 protein. The sample includes 450,000 to 600,000 distinct CDR3 sequences, roughly 13% of them seen just once. These same records also appear under a second study, on T cells in Graves' hyperthyroidism and ophthalmopathy.

Sequenced material: peripheral blood mononuclear cells (PBMCs), taken at new diagnosis, from a patient treated with antithyroid drugs. The receptors come from a man in his thirties or forties with Graves disease. Each CDR3 is given with its conserved first and last residue. D genes are given only for firm matches. Size values are once, few and many counts, or a class for expanded clones, and some rows have none.

>TRBD2|TRBJ2-3|many|TRBV20-1
TGCAGTGCGCGGACTAGCGGCCCCCAATTAACAGATACGCAGTATTTT
CSARTSGPQLTDTQYF
>TRBD2|TRBJ2-3|few|TRBV27
TGTGCCAGCAGTGCACTAGCGGGTCGGAAGTATTTT
CASSALAGRKYF
>TRBD2|TRBJ2-7|many|TRBV12-3/TRBV12-4
TGTGCCAGCAGTTTTAGGCTAGCGGGAGGGTACGAGCAGTACTTC
CASSFRLAGGYEQYF
>.|TRBJ1-1|many|TRBV7-9
TGTGCCAGCAGCTTTAGTGTCATGGGAAAGCTCCCTGGGGACACTGAAGCTTTCTTT
CASSFSVMGKLPGDTEAFF
>TRBD1|TRBJ2-3|few|TRBV19
TGTGCCAGTAGTGACAGGGGCCCCGGGGATACGCAGTATTTT
CASSDRGPGDTQYF
>.|TRBJ2-1|.|TRBV6-1
TGTGCCAGCAGTGAAGGTGGGAGCTTCTACAATGAGCAGTTCTTC
CASSEGGSFYNEQFF
>TRBD2|TRBJ2-6|many|TRBV19
TGTGCCAGTAGTGGGGGGGCTGGGGCCAACGTCCTGACTTTC
CASSGGAGANVLTF
>TRBD1|TRBJ2-7|.|TRBV6-1
TGTGCCAGCAACTCCGGTCTTGCGCGCGGCGGAACACCGGGACAGGGAAACTACGAGCAGTACTTC
CASNSGLARGGTPGQGNYEQYF
>.|TRBJ1-6|many|TRBV28
TGTGCCAGCACTGCTACTACTTCCCTCCACTTT
CASTATTSLHF
>TRBD1|TRBJ2-3|many|TRBV2
TGTGCCAGCAGCGGACAGGGTCTAACAGATACGCAGTATTTT
CASSGQGLTDTQYF
>.|TRBJ2-7|many|TRBV27
TGTGCCAGCAGTTTCGGAGTGCTCGACGAGCAGTACTTC
CASSFGVLDEQYF
>.|TRBJ2-7|few|TRBV20-1
TGCAGTGCTAGAGCCCCTGCGACACTCTACGAGCAGTACTTC
CSARAPATLYEQYF
>TRBD1|TRBJ2-1|few|TRBV20-1
TGCAGTGCTAGTCCCGACAGGGCGGAATACAATGAGCAGTTCTTC
CSASPDRAEYNEQFF
>TRBD2|TRBJ2-7|many|TRBV5-1
TGCGCCAGCAGCTTGAGGCTAGCGGGAGGACTCACCTACGAGCAGTACTTC
CASSLRLAGGLTYEQYF
>.|TRBJ2-1|many|TRBV20-1
TGCAGTGCTAGCCAAGGGCGTATTGGGGATGAGCAGTTCTTC
CSASQGRIGDEQFF
>.|TRBJ1-1|many|TRBV20-1
TGCAGTGCTATTACAGGGAAAGTGGCTGAAGCTTTCTTT
CSAITGKVAEAFF
>.|TRBJ1-4|many|TRBV11-2
TGTGCCAGCAGCTTAACATCTTACAGGGTAGAAGGGGAAAAACTGTTTTTT
CASSLTSYRVEGEKLFF
>.|TRBJ1-5|many|TRBV6-1
TGTGCCAGCAGCTGGGGACGGAAAAATCAGCCCCAGCATTTT
CASSWGRKNQPQHF
>TRBD1|TRBJ1-5|few|TRBV7-2
TGTGCCAGCAGCTTAGACGGACAGGCCGCCGGGCCCCAGCATTTT
CASSLDGQAAGPQHF
>TRBD1|TRBJ2-7|.|TRBV10-1
TGCGCCAGCAGTGAAGTGGACAGGGTCCACGAGCAGTACTTC
CASSEVDRVHEQYF
>.|TRBJ2-5|many|TRBV11-2
TGTGCCAGCAGGCGGAACGCCGCGGAGACCCAGTACTTC
CASRRNAAETQYF
>TRBD1|TRBJ1-1|many|TRBV20-1
TGCAGTGCTAAACAGGGGAGCACTGAAGCTTTCTTT
CSAKQGSTEAFF
>.|TRBJ1-2|many|TRBV20-1
TGCAGTGCCCGGGCCTTTCGCTATGGCTACACCTTC
CSARAFRYGYTF
>TRBD1|TRBJ1-3|many|TRBV2
TGTGCCAGCGCCGCCCCCGGGACAGGGGGAGGGAATGGAAACACCATATATTTT
CASAAPGTGGGNGNTIYF
>.|TRBJ1-4|many|TRBV30
TGTGCCTGGAGCGTGGGACTGTCTCCAACTAATGAAAAACTGTTTTTT
CAWSVGLSPTNEKLFF
>TRBD1|TRBJ2-3|.|TRBV28
TGTGCCAGCACTGGGACAGGGAGGAATACGCAGTATTTT
CASTGTGRNTQYF
>.|TRBJ2-7|.|TRBV5-4
TGTGCCAGCAGCTCGCCGGGGGATCCCTACGAGCAGTACTTC
CASSSPGDPYEQYF
>.|TRBJ1-1|many|TRBV18
TGTGCCAGCTCACCAATAGGGAGAACGAACACTGAAGCTTTCTTT
CASSPIGRTNTEAFF
>.|TRBJ2-2|.|TRBV25-1
TGTGCCAGCAGTGAATTAGGGAACACCGGGGAGCTGTTTTTT
CASSELGNTGELFF
>.|TRBJ1-6|.|TRBV3-1
TGTGCCAGCAGCCTATCGGGGGGCGCAGGGTCACCCCTCCACTTT
CASSLSGGAGSPLHF
>TRBD1|TRBJ1-1|many|TRBV19
TGTGCCAGTAGTATCAATCGGAGGACAGGGTATGGCACTGAAGCTTTCTTT
CASSINRRTGYGTEAFF
>.|TRBJ2-1|many|TRBV6-2/TRBV6-3
TGTGCCAGCATGTGGAATGAGCAGTTCTTC
CASMWNEQFF
>.|TRBJ2-7|many|TRBV7-9
TGTGCCAGCAGCTTAGCGGGAGTGAGCTCCTACGAGCAGTACTTC
CASSLAGVSSYEQYF
>TRBD2|TRBJ2-5|few|TRBV5-1
TGCGCCAGCAGCTTGCCGCGGGGGATGGGTAAAGAGACCCAGTACTTC
CASSLPRGMGKETQYF
>.|TRBJ1-2|few|TRBV19
TGTGCCAGTAGTATGGGACACCCCTATGGCTACACCTTC
CASSMGHPYGYTF
>.|TRBJ2-1|.|TRBV18
TGTGCCAGCTCAGCAGACAACCAGTTCTTC
CASSADNQFF
>.|TRBJ2-2|.|TRBV10-1
TGCGCCAGCAGTACCACCGGGACAAACACCGGGGAGCTGTTTTTT
CASSTTGTNTGELFF
>TRBD2|TRBJ2-7|.|TRBV10-3
TGTGCCACCAGTGAGTCGGGTAGCGGGAGGGGCTCCTACGAGCAGTACTTC
CATSESGSGRGSYEQYF
>.|TRBJ2-3|.|TRBV15
TGTGCCACCAGCACCACTGAGACGCAGTATTTT
CATSTTETQYF
>.|TRBJ1-3|.|TRBV5-1
TGCGCCAGCAGCTCGGACTTAAGCGTTGGAAACACCATATATTTT
CASSSDLSVGNTIYF
>.|TRBJ1-1|many|TRBV10-3
TGTGCCATCAGCCCTGGTGGGGGGCCGAACACTGAAGCTTTCTTT
CAISPGGGPNTEAFF
>.|TRBJ1-3|few|TRBV6-1
TGTGCCAGCAGTGTCCTGTCCGTCAACTCTGGAAACACCATATATTTT
CASSVLSVNSGNTIYF
>.|TRBJ2-5|many|TRBV5-5
TGTGCCAGCAGCAAACCACCTGGTAGCCAAGAGACCCAGTACTTC
CASSKPPGSQETQYF
>TRBD1|TRBJ2-6|few|TRBV5-1
TGCGCCAGCAGCCAGGGACAGAGCTCTGGGGCCAACGTCCTGACTTTC
CASSQGQSSGANVLTF
>.|TRBJ2-1|few|TRBV6-6
TGTGCCAGCAGTTACTCGGGGCCCCCCTACAATGAGCAGTTCTTC
CASSYSGPPYNEQFF
>.|TRBJ1-4|few|TRBV5-1
TGCGCCAGCAGCTCCCTCGCAGTGGGAAGTCATGAAAAACTGTTTTTT
CASSSLAVGSHEKLFF
>.|TRBJ1-1|many|TRBV7-8
TGTGCCAGCAGCTGGCGCGCGAGGGGGACTGAAGCTTTCTTT
CASSWRARGTEAFF
>TRBD2|TRBJ2-2|.|TRBV5-1
TGCGCCAGCTTGGGCGCGGGAGGACCTAATCACGGGGAGCTGTTTTTT
CASLGAGGPNHGELFF
>.|TRBJ1-4|many|TRBV12-3/TRBV12-4
TGTGCCAGCAGTTCCCTAGGGCAAGTGAAGGAAAAACTGTTTTTT
CASSSLGQVKEKLFF
>TRBD1|TRBJ2-7|many|TRBV11-2
TGTGCCAGCACCTACGGGACAGGGTTGTCCTACGAGCAGTACTTC
CASTYGTGLSYEQYF
>.|TRBJ2-1|many|TRBV28
TGTGCCAGCTCGGGAAGAGGCTACAATGAGCAGTTCTTC
CASSGRGYNEQFF
>.|TRBJ2-7|many|TRBV5-1
TGCGCCAGCAGTAATGGACTCGGCTCCTACGAGCAGTACTTC
CASSNGLGSYEQYF
>.|TRBJ2-3|few|TRBV19
TGTACCAGTAGTGATTTACGGGGAAGCACAGATACGCAGTATTTT
CTSSDLRGSTDTQYF
>.|TRBJ2-1|many|TRBV27
TGTGCCAGCAGTTTAAGTGGATATCTCCACAATGAGCAGTTCTTC
CASSLSGYLHNEQFF
>TRBD1|TRBJ2-7|many|TRBV18
TGTGCCAGCTCACCGGGACAGTACGAGCAGTACTTC
CASSPGQYEQYF